Here is one T cell receptor (beta chain) with its context. Its antigen is not known. These data come from a study of Tregs in tolerant kidney transplant recipients. Study-wide points: Biological reproducibility was not directly addressed in this study.

The method was immunoSEQ multiplex PCR; TCRdb's version includes in-frame clones alone and lacks a portion of them. The sample consists of about 240,000 clones, about four fifths of them appearing once. Sequenced sample: CD4+ T cells from blood. This clonotype was obtained from a human donor in good health.

The CDR3 DNA sequence: TGTGCCAGCAGTTCTCTAACTAGATTCGCCTACGAGCAGTACTTC. It yields the protein CASSSLTRFAYEQYF. V is TRBV27 and J is TRBJ2-7, with a possible D match to TRBD2 (5 bases). The V end was cut by 4 bases, the J end by 2 bases, with 15 bases between. The CDR3 length is 15 residues. The V gene's germline CDR1 is MNHEY and CDR2 SMNVEV (reference sequence).